This T cell receptor (beta chain) was found in a study of blood T cell repertoires in COVID-19. Study at large: The origin of the acute and convalescent COVID-19 samples was the United States, Italy and Spain. PBMCs, B-cell-depleted T cells, or T cells provided the cDNA or gDNA that made up the material.

Authors' methods: Amplifying reference gene primers gave estimates of nucleated cell counts. Profiling relied on immunoSEQ multiplex PCR, and the TCRdb table lists in-frame clones only, not all of them. The V and J calls and clone size were taken over from that table, and D and trimming were inferred from the DNA. The table lists under 450,000 clones, roughly four fifths of them singletons. V lost 1 base, J lost 4 bases, and 10 bases stayed unmatched. Germline CDR1 reads GTSNPN; CDR2 reads SVGIG (reference sequence). The CDR3 has 16 amino acids. The receptor was derived from a human donor with acute or convalescent COVID-19. The donor label of this sample is uncertain. The gene calls are TRBV30 and TRBJ1-3; the match to TRBD1 covers 7 bases. The specimen was peripheral blood. The CDR3 DNA sequence: TGTGCCTGGAGTGGAGGACAGGCGCGTACGGGAAACACCATATATTTT. Translated: CAWSGGQARTGNTIYF.